Below are 23 T cell receptor beta chains sequenced from a single sample in a study of response to subunit inactivated influenza vaccine. From the RT-PCR reads, TCRdb called clonotypes with MiXCR, one entry per CDR3 protein. The sample has about 520,000 distinct CDR3 sequences; roughly 7.6% are singletons. Sequencing used PBMCs from blood, obtained about 24 months after vaccination. These receptors were taken from a man between 45 and 75 years old who received an inactivated influenza vaccine.

The chain is built from TRBV30 and TRBJ2-2; 7 bases are shared with TRBD2. Germline V gives CDR1 GTSNPN, CDR2 SVGIG (reference sequence). With 0 bases clipped from V and 7 bases from J, the junction kept 2 bases outside the gene matches. CDR3 length: 13 residues. The CDR3 sequence: CAWSVSGNGELFF. In nucleotides, the CDR3 is TGTGCCTGGAGTGTAAGCGGGAACGGGGAGCTGTTTTTT.

This clonotype was detected many times. The chain has TRBV3-1 and TRBJ1-2; maybe TRBD1 (5 bases). V gave up 0 bases and J gave up 3 bases, with 8 bases separating them. The V gene's germline CDR1 is LGHDT and CDR2 YNNKEL (reference sequence). The CDR3 is 14 residues long. The CDR3 protein is CASSQDGGYYGYTF. CDR3 DNA: TGTGCCAGCAGCCAAGATGGGGGTTACTATGGCTACACCTTC.

This clonotype came up many times. The V call is TRBV7-2, the J call TRBJ2-7; 10 bases line up with TRBD2. The junction had 4 bases not matched to a gene; V was cut back by 5 bases and J by 3 bases. The CDR3 extends over 14 amino acids. Germline CDR1 and CDR2: SGHTA and FQGNSA. In DNA form, the CDR3 reads TGTGCCAGCAGCCGAAGCGGGGGGGTCTACGAGCAGTACTTC. The encoded protein is CASSRSGGVYEQYF. Looking up the rest from reference TRBV7-2 and TRBJ2-7 gives the full variable domain: GAGVSQSPSNKVTEKGKDVELRCDPISGHTALYWYRQSLGQGLEFLIYFQGNSAPDKSGLPSDRFSAERTGGSVSTLTIQRTQQEDSAVYLCASSRSGGVYEQYFGPGTRLTVT.

Worth noting for this clonotype: Germline and junction disagree at one end, which may indicate a read error. The chain recombines TRBV24-1 with TRBJ1-1; D remains unclear. The CDR3 runs 15 residues. Germline V lookup: CDR1 KGHDR, CDR2 SFDVKD. In DNA form, the CDR3 reads TGTGCCACCAGTGATTTGGGACCGCAGAACGCTGAAGCTTTCTTT. Protein: CATSDLGPQNAEAFF.

This clonotype has ten or more counts. This rearrangement joins TRBV5-5 to TRBJ1-6, with a possible D match to TRBD1 (5 bases). The CDR3 spans 15 residues. Germline CDR1 reads SGHKS; CDR2 reads YYEKEE (reference sequence). V was cut by 4 bases and J by 6 bases, with 14 bases left in between. DNA for the CDR3: TGTGCCAGCAGCCAACAGGTTTTCGCTAATTCACCCCTCCACTTT. Translating gives CASSQQVFANSPLHF.

V and J are TRBV5-6 and TRBJ2-3; D is perhaps TRBD1 or TRBD2 (5 bases each). Germline lookup yields CDR1 SGHDT and CDR2 YYEEEE. CDR3 length: 14 amino acids. The germline V and J ends were trimmed by 7 bases and 2 bases, with 14 bases remaining between them. The CDR3 DNA reads TGTGCCAGCGGCCCGGGGCCTGTCACAGATACGCAGTATTTT. It codes for CASGPGPVTDTQYF.

The rearrangement links TRBV5-6 to TRBJ1-1, with no clear D. The CDR3 length is 15 residues. Trimming pared 0 bases from V and 2 bases from J, leaving 11 bases between. Germline CDR1 and CDR2: SGHDT and YYEEEE. CDR3 in amino acids: CASSLDFLGNTEAFF. CDR3 sequence (DNA): TGTGCCAGCAGCTTGGACTTTTTGGGAAACACTGAAGCTTTCTTT.

This chain connects TRBV7-9 to TRBJ2-1; 7 nucleotides align to TRBD2. Per germline, CDR1 SEHNR and CDR2 FQNEAQ (reference sequence). V lost 0 bases to trimming and J lost 10 bases; unmatched junction nucleotides: 9. The CDR3 extends over 15 amino acids. The CDR3 spells CASSLARRLADEQFF. CDR3 nucleotide sequence: TGTGCCAGCAGCTTAGCGCGTAGACTAGCTGACGAGCAGTTCTTC.

In this sample, this clonotype turned up a few times. This rearrangement joins TRBV14 to TRBJ2-2; D remains unclear. Germline values: CDR1 SGHDN, CDR2 FVKESK. The germline V and J ends were trimmed by 0 bases and 4 bases, with 9 bases remaining between them. This CDR3 region has 15 residues. CDR3 region: CASSQDLSATGELFF. The CDR3 nucleotides read TGTGCCAGCAGCCAAGATTTGTCAGCCACCGGGGAGCTGTTTTTT.

This clonotype was counted at least ten times. V usage is TRBV10-3 and J usage is TRBJ1-3; a possible D gene is TRBD1 (5 bases). This CDR3 spans 12 amino acids. Germline lookup yields CDR1 ENHRY and CDR2 SYGVKD. The CDR3 reads CAIQGAGNTIYF. In DNA form, the CDR3 reads TGTGCGATTCAAGGGGCGGGAAACACCATATATTTT.

The genes are TRBV27 and TRBJ2-2; 7 bases are a match to TRBD2. The J segment lost 2 bases and the V segment lost 3 bases, leaving 9 bases of the junction unmatched. There are 17 residues in the CDR3. Germline V gene sequence: CDR1 MNHEY, CDR2 SMNVEV (reference sequence). CDR3 protein: CASSFFSGGTNTGELFF. CDR3 nucleotide sequence: TGTGCCAGCAGTTTCTTCTCCGGGGGGACTAACACCGGGGAGCTGTTTTTT.

This clonotype was found a few times. This rearrangement joins TRBV6-5 to TRBJ2-7; 9 bases line up with TRBD2. CDR1 is MNHEY and CDR2 is SVGAGI in the germline V gene. The CDR3 has 15 amino acids. With V trimmed by 2 bases and J by 2 bases, 4 bases remained unmatched. The CDR3 DNA reads TGTGCCAGCAGTTACGGTAGCGGGGGAACCTACGAGCAGTACTTC. It yields the protein CASSYGSGGTYEQYF.

The chain uses TRBV5-1 and TRBJ2-1, with 9 positions matching TRBD2. The CDR3 has 17 amino acids. V was clipped by 4 bases and J by 3 bases; unmatched bases: 11. CDR1 is SGHRS, CDR2 YFSETQ, per germline. The CDR3 reads CASSPRSSGSFYNEQFF. The CDR3 DNA reads TGCGCCAGCAGCCCTCGGAGTAGCGGGAGTTTCTACAATGAGCAGTTCTTC.

The CDR3 bases are TGCGCCAGCAGCCTGGGGCCAGCGGGGTCACAAGAGACCCAGTACTTC. Translation gives CASSLGPAGSQETQYF. This rearrangement joins TRBV5-1 to TRBJ2-5, with 7 bases that match TRBD2. Germline values: CDR1 SGHRS, CDR2 YFSETQ. Trimming took 4 bases from V and 2 from J; bases not matched to a gene: 11. The CDR3 is 16 amino acids.

The V gene is TRBV7-3, the J gene TRBJ1-6; TRBD1 is a possible D gene (5 bases). Germline CDR1 reads SGHTA; CDR2 reads FQGTGA. This CDR3 comprises 13 residues. V lost 2 bases and J 7 bases, leaving 6 bases between the germline ends. The CDR3 reads CASSLGANSPLHF. The CDR3 coding sequence is TGTGCCAGCAGCTTAGGGGCCAATTCACCCCTCCACTTT.

This clonotype was counted ten times or more. This chain joins TRBV15 and TRBJ2-1, with D perhaps TRBD2 (6 bases). Germline lookup yields CDR1 LNHNV and CDR2 YYDKDF (reference sequence). V was pared by 1 base and J by 9 bases, with 10 bases between. The length of the CDR3 is 13 residues. The CDR3 nucleotides read TGTGCCACCAGCAGAGCTACCGGGGGTGAGCAGTTCTTC. This encodes CATSRATGGEQFF.

The rearrangement uses TRBV11-2 and TRBJ2-3, with 12 bases fitting TRBD2. Germline-derived CDR1 and CDR2 are SGHAT and FQNNGV. The V segment lost 3 bases and the J segment 3 bases; nucleotides outside the gene matches: 4. The CDR3 length is 16 residues. The CDR3 coding sequence is TGTGCCAGCAGCTTCCTAGCGGGGGGGAGGACAGATACGCAGTATTTT. Translating it yields CASSFLAGGRTDTQYF.

The rearrangement links TRBV6-1 to TRBJ1-6, with D perhaps matching TRBD1 (6 bases). The V end was cut by 5 bases, the J end by 3 bases, with 11 bases between. This CDR3 is built from 15 residues. From germline, CDR1 is MNHNS and CDR2 SASEGT. CDR3 sequence (DNA): TGTGCCAGCAGTCCCGGGACAAGCTATAATTCACCCCTCCACTTT. Residues: CASSPGTSYNSPLHF.

The chain couples TRBV6-2 or TRBV6-3 to TRBJ2-3; 10 bases are shared with TRBD2. The CDR3 runs to 20 residues. The germline gives CDR1 MNHEY, CDR2 SVGEGT. J lost 0 bases, V lost 0 bases, and 12 bases had no gene match. CDR3 in amino acids: CASSYSPRLAGSPSTDTQYF. The CDR3 DNA follows: TGTGCCAGCAGTTACTCCCCGCGACTAGCGGGTTCCCCTAGCACAGATACGCAGTATTTT.

This chain joins TRBV28 and TRBJ2-7, with TRBD2 matching 13 bases. Per germline, CDR1 MDHEN and CDR2 SYDVKM. V dropped 1 base and J dropped 0; count of bases not matched to a gene: 6. This CDR3 is built from 18 residues. The CDR3 region is CASSLSRTSGSRSYEQYF. For the CDR3, the DNA is TGTGCCAGCAGTTTATCCAGGACTAGCGGGAGCCGCTCCTACGAGCAGTACTTC.

This clonotype was seen more than once but under ten times. V and J are TRBV4-1 and TRBJ2-1, with D uncertain. The CDR3 extends over 17 amino acids. V was pared by 1 base and J by 0 bases, with 13 bases between. Germline CDR1 and CDR2: MGHRA and YSYEKL. The CDR3 loop is CASSQGPVEFSYNEQFF. Written as DNA, the CDR3 is TGCGCCAGCAGCCAAGGCCCAGTCGAGTTCTCCTACAATGAGCAGTTCTTC.

To note about this clonotype: A junction end diverges from the germline sequence, so it may reflect a read error. The V gene is TRBV9, the J gene TRBJ2-1; D is possibly TRBD2 (6 bases). The CDR3 extends over 15 amino acids. Per the germline V gene, CDR1 is SGDLS and CDR2 is YYNGEE. CDR3 bases: TGTGCCAGGAGCGTAGGCGGGATGGGTTCGGGTGAGCAGTTCTTC. As protein: CARSVGGMGSGEQFF. Full variable domain (remainder filled in from reference TRBV9 and TRBJ2-1): DSGVTQTPKHLITATGQRVTLRCSPRSGDLSVYWYQQSLDQGLQFLIQYYNGEERAKGNILERFSAQQFPDLHSELNLSSLELGDSALYFCARSVGGMGSGEQFFGPGTRLTVL.

On this clonotype: This sequence may be a read error, since a much larger clone differs from it by one base. The gene calls are TRBV12-3 or TRBV12-4 and TRBJ2-5; D unclear. The V end was cut by 3 bases, the J end by 4 bases, with 12 bases between. The CDR3 sequence is 14 residues long. CDR3 nucleotide sequence: TGTGCCAGCAGTTTCAGAGTGGGCGGAGAGACCCAGTACTTC. Residues: CASSFRVGGETQYF.